The source of this TCR beta chain is a study of cytomegalovirus exposure and HLA in healthy donors. PCR was performed using 60 Vbeta and 13 Jbeta primers. The method was immunoSEQ multiplex PCR; TCRdb's version includes in-frame clones alone and lacks a portion of them. Of fewer than 130,000 clones in the sample, around 70% were seen once. CDR3 length: 16 amino acids. Germline V CDR1 and CDR2: PRHDT, FYEKMQ (reference sequence). V was clipped by 5 bases and J by 6 bases, with 21 bases between them. This clone was counted between two and nine times. The sequence was collected from a man aged 40-49 years in good health and CMV-seropositive. Sequencing input: PBMCs. The genes are TRBV13 and TRBJ2-3; D might be TRBD2 (6 bases). Here the CDR3 reads CASSPGGGGKGDTQYF. CDR3 sequence (DNA): TGTGCCAGCAGCCCAGGAGGCGGAGGGAAGGGGGATACGCAGTATTTT. Full variable domain (rest looked up from reference TRBV13 and TRBJ2-3): AAGVIQSPRHLIKEKRETATLKCYPIPRHDTVYWYQQGPGQDPQFLISFYEKMQSDKGSIPDRFSAQQFSDYHSELNMSSLELGDSALYFCASSPGGGGKGDTQYFGPGTRLTVL.